Following are 8 T cell receptor beta chains from one sample sequenced in a study of cytotoxic CD8 clonotypes in ibrutinib-treated CLL. Profiled with immunoSEQ multiplex PCR; TCRdb holds only in-frame clones, not every one. The table shows some 300,000 clones, with about 80% occurring only once. The specimen was PBMCs, collected before ibrutinib treatment. These receptors all come from a human donor with chronic lymphocytic leukemia.

There are a few counts of this clone. The chain combines TRBV9 with TRBJ1-3; no clear D. The germline V and J ends were trimmed by 1 base and 3 bases, with 8 bases remaining between them. Germline assignment: CDR1 SGDLS and CDR2 YYNGEE. The CDR3 length is 14 residues. For the CDR3, the DNA is TGTGCCAGCAGCGTACTATCTGGTGGAAACACCATATATTTT. This translates into CASSVLSGGNTIYF.

The V gene is TRBV30, the J gene TRBJ1-2; no definite D call. CDR1 and CDR2 from the germline V gene are GTSNPN and SVGIG (reference sequence). This CDR3 has 15 amino acids. Trimming took 2 bases from V and 5 from J, leaving 18 bases between them. The DNA for the CDR3 is TGTGCCTGGAGTTCACCGGACTTGTATTATTATGGCTACACCTTC. Translated: CAWSSPDLYYYGYTF.

The chain is built from TRBV7-9 and TRBJ1-2, with no clear D. The V gene's germline CDR1 is SEHNR and CDR2 FQNEAQ (reference sequence). V was pared by 3 bases and J by 2 bases, with 10 bases between. This CDR3 is built from 14 residues. The CDR3 protein is CASSFDAINYGYTF. DNA of the CDR3: TGTGCCAGCAGCTTCGACGCCATCAACTATGGCTACACCTTC.

This chain joins TRBV6-1 and TRBJ2-7; D possibly corresponds to TRBD2 (6 bases). Trimming took 3 bases from V and 0 from J, leaving 12 bases between them. The CDR3 has 15 amino acids. Germline V gives CDR1 MNHNS, CDR2 SASEGT. The CDR3 spells CASSEDSGRSYEQYF. CDR3 nucleotide sequence: TGTGCCAGCAGTGAGGATAGCGGCCGCTCCTACGAGCAGTACTTC.

This clone occurred a few times. The chain links TRBV6-5 to TRBJ2-7; TRBD1 matches 7 bases. V lost 5 bases to trimming and J lost 2 bases; unmatched junction nucleotides: 9. Germline V CDR1 and CDR2: MNHEY, SVGAGI. The CDR3 length is 15 residues. DNA of the CDR3: TGTGCCAGCAGTAGGGACAGATTCGCGCCCTACGAGCAGTACTTC. Its protein product is CASSRDRFAPYEQYF.

This clone was seen a single time. The V call is TRBV27, the J call TRBJ2-2; tentative D call: TRBD2 (5 bases). CDR3 size: 14 residues. Per germline, CDR1 MNHEY and CDR2 SMNVEV (reference sequence). Trimming took off 1 base at V and 10 bases at J, with 13 bases between the two ends. CDR3 bases: TGTGCCAGCAGTTTATACTCGGACTGGGTGGAGCTGTTTTTT. Amino acids: CASSLYSDWVELFF.

The J gene is TRBJ2-7, the V gene TRBV15; D is uncertain. V was shortened by 1 base and J by 1 base, with 2 bases between the two germline ends. CDR3 length equals 12 residues. Germline V CDR1 and CDR2: LNHNV, YYDKDF (reference sequence). This chain's CDR3 is CATSRGSYEQYF. The CDR3, as DNA: TGTGCCACCAGCAGAGGGTCCTACGAGCAGTACTTC.

The chain uses TRBV19 and TRBJ1-5, with D perhaps matching TRBD1 (5 bases). The CDR3 spans 16 residues. The germline V gene encodes CDR1 LNHDA and CDR2 SQIVND (reference sequence). V lost 5 bases to trimming and J lost 5 bases, with 19 bases between them. The CDR3 DNA is TGTGCCAGTAGTCTAGGACGGGGCGGGGGGTATCAGCCCCAGCATTTT. It yields the protein CASSLGRGGGYQPQHF.